The entry that follows covers one T cell receptor beta chain sequence. The CDR3 loop spans 15 amino acids. The junction had 3 bases not matched to a gene; V was cut back by 4 bases and J by 2 bases. Germline V CDR1 and CDR2: SEHNR, FQNEAQ (reference sequence). These data come from a study of blood T cell repertoires in COVID-19. Study summary: The origin of the acute and convalescent COVID-19 samples was the United States, Italy and Spain.

Per the authors' pipeline: Researchers report that nucleated cell counts were estimated from reference gene primer amplification. Libraries were prepared by immunoSEQ multiplex PCR; TCRdb keeps only in-frame clonotypes and omits some of them. V and J calls and clone size are those listed in that table; D and trimming were worked out from the DNA. The sample has about 200,000 clones, 70% to 90% seen once. The J gene is TRBJ2-1, the V gene TRBV7-9; TRBD1 matches at 9 bases. Sequenced material: peripheral blood. The TCR originated in a man aged 55-75 years with COVID-19, enrolled during active disease. CDR3 protein: CASSSGQGTYNEQFF. CDR3 in DNA: TGTGCCAGCAGCTCCGGACAGGGGACCTACAATGAGCAGTTCTTC.